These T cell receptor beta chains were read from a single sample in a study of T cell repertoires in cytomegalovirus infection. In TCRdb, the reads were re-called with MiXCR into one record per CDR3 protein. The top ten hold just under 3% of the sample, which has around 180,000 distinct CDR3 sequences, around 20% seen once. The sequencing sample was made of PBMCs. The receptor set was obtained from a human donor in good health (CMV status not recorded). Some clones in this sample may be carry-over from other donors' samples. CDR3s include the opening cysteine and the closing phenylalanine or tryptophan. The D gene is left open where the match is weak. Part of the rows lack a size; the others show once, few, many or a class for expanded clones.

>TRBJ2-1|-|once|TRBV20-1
TGCAGTGCGCCTCCTAGTACAACCTACAATGAGCAGTTCTTC
CSAPPSTTYNEQFF
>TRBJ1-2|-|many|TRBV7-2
TGTGCCAGCAGCCCCGATTTTCTAGTTGGCTACACCTTC
CASSPDFLVGYTF
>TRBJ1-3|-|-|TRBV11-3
TGTGCCAGCAGCTCCCGGTCGACCTCTGGAAACACCATATATTTT
CASSSRSTSGNTIYF
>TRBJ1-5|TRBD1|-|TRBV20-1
TGCAGTGCTAGAGAGGGGACAGGCGCCCAGCCCCAGCATTTT
CSAREGTGAQPQHF
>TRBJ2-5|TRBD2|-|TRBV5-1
TGCGCCAGCAGCTTGGCAGCGGGGGGAAGGGAGACCCAGTACTTC
CASSLAAGGRETQYF
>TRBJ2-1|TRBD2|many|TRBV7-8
TGTGCCAGCAGCTTAGGACTAGCGGGGGCGTCCTACAATGAGCAGTTCTTC
CASSLGLAGASYNEQFF
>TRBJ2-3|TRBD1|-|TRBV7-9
TGTGCCAGCAGCCCGACAGGGTACACAGATACGCAGTATTTT
CASSPTGYTDTQYF
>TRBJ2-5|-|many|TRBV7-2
TGTGCCAGCAGCTCCTCGACAGGCAAACAGACCCAGTACTTC
CASSSSTGKQTQYF
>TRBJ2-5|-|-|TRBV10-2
TGCGCCAGCAGTGAACGGGGTTTCGGAGAGACCCAGTACTTC
CASSERGFGETQYF
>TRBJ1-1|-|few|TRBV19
TGTGCCAGTAGTATGGTGGGCAGACAGACGGACACTGAAGCTTTCTTT
CASSMVGRQTDTEAFF
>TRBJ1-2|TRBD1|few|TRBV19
TGTGCCAGTAGTATACGGACAGGCGGCTACACCTTC
CASSIRTGGYTF
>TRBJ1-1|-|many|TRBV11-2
TGTGCCAGCAGCTTAGCAAAGGGCACTGAAGCTTTCTTT
CASSLAKGTEAFF
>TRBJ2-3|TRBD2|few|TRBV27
TGTGCCAGCACCGAAACCGGGACTAGGTACACAGATACGCAGTATTTT
CASTETGTRYTDTQYF
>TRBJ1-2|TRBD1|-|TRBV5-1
TGCGCCAGCAGCTTGTTTGGGACAGGGGAATATGGCTACACCTTC
CASSLFGTGEYGYTF
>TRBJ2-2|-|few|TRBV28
TGTGCCAGCAGTTTGTACAGGGCGAACACCGGGGAGCTGTTTTTT
CASSLYRANTGELFF
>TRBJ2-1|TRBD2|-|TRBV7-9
TGTGCCAGCAGCTCCGGGACTAGCGGGAACTACAATGAGCAGTTCTTC
CASSSGTSGNYNEQFF
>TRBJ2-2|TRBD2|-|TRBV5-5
TGTGCCAGCTACGGGAGGTCCGGGGAGCTGTTTTTT
CASYGRSGELFF
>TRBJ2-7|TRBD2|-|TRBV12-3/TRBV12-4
TGTGCCAGCAGTTTAGCCAGCGGGAGAATAGACGAGCAGTACTTC
CASSLASGRIDEQYF
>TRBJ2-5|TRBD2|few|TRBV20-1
TGCAGTGCTAGACCGCTCGGTGATCTAAGCGGGAGTAGCCTAGAGACCCAGTACTTC
CSARPLGDLSGSSLETQYF
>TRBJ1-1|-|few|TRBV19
TGTGCCAGTGCAATCATACAGGAGAACACTGAAGCTTTCTTT
CASAIIQENTEAFF
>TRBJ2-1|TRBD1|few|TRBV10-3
TGTGCCACCTCCCGGGGACAGAACAATGAGCAGTTCTTC
CATSRGQNNEQFF
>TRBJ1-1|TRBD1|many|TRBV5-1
TGCGCCAGCAGGCAGACCGGGACAGGGCGTGGGAACACTGAAGCTTTCTTT
CASRQTGTGRGNTEAFF
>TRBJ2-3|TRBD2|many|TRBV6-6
TGTGCCAGCAGAATAGCGGGAGAAAGCACAGATACGCAGTATTTT
CASRIAGESTDTQYF
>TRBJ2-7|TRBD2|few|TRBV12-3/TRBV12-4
TGTGCCAGCAGCCGGGGGGTTAGCGGGAACGACGAGCAGTACTTC
CASSRGVSGNDEQYF
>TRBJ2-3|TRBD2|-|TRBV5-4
TGTGCCAGCAGCCCTCCCCTGGGGGGGACAGATACGCAGTATTTT
CASSPPLGGTDTQYF
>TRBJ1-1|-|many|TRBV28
TGTGCCAGCACCCTCTCGACGGTGAACACTGAAGCTTTCTTT
CASTLSTVNTEAFF
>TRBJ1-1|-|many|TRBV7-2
TGTGCCAGCAGACGGGGAAGGAACACTGAAGCTTTCTTT
CASRRGRNTEAFF
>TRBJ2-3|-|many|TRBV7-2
TGTGCCAGCAGCTTAGCGCTGAAAAGGGATACGCAGTATTTT
CASSLALKRDTQYF
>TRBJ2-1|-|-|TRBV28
TGTGCCAGCAGTTTATTCCACAATGAGCAGTTCTTC
CASSLFHNEQFF
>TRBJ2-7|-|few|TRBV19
TGTGCCAGTACTAGTCCAGGACAGTACGAGCAGTACTTC
CASTSPGQYEQYF
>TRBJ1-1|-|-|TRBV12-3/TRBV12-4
TGTGCCAGCAACTCCCCGGGACATATTGAAGCTTTCTTT
CASNSPGHIEAFF
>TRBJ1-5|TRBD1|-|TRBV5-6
TGTGCCAGCAGCTTGCAGGGGGCAGGGGGACAGCCCCAGCATTTT
CASSLQGAGGQPQHF
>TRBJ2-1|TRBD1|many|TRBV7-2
TGTGCCAGCAGCCAACGTGGTGGGGACAGGGGTCCCAATGAGCAGTTCTTC
CASSQRGGDRGPNEQFF
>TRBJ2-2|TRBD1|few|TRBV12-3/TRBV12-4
TGTGCCAGCAGACCCCGGGACAGGGGTTTCGCGAACACCGGGGAGCTGTTTTTT
CASRPRDRGFANTGELFF
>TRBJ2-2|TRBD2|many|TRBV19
TGTGCCAGTAAGGATAGCGGGAGTCCCGGGGAGCTGTTTTTT
CASKDSGSPGELFF
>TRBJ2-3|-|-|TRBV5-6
TGTGCCAGCAGCTCCCAATACGGGGGGCCGCGGGCAGATACGCAGTATTTT
CASSSQYGGPRADTQYF
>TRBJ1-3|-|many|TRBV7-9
TGTGCCAGCAGCCCCTGGACAGTGAAAATCTCTGGAAACACCATATATTTT
CASSPWTVKISGNTIYF